A single sample is the source of the 32 T cell receptor beta chains below, sequenced in a study of T cells in Graves' hyperthyroidism and ophthalmopathy. TCR beta CDR3 regions were amplified from RNA transcripts. First-round RT-PCR with HTBI primers amplified the TCR CDR3 region. One entry per CDR3 protein results from TCRdb running MiXCR on the multiplex PCR reads. The sample consists of about 840,000 distinct CDR3 sequences, 38% of them appearing once. Sequencing was done on a sample of blood. Source of these receptors: a man between 18 and 35 years old with Graves' hyperthyroidism.

The gene calls are TRBV7-2 and TRBJ2-5; tentatively, D is TRBD1 (6 bases). The V gene's germline CDR1 is SGHTA and CDR2 FQGNSA. The CDR3 has 14 amino acids. Trimming cost V 5 bases and J 2 bases, with 12 bases left between them. CDR3 nucleotides: TGTGCCAGCAGCATCCGACAGGAGCAAGAGACCCAGTACTTC. It specifies CASSIRQEQETQYF.

The chain links TRBV7-9 to TRBJ2-7; 8 positions agree with TRBD1. V was clipped by 2 bases and J by 3 bases; unmatched bases: 6. CDR3 length: 15 amino acids. CDR1 SEHNR and CDR2 FQNEAQ come from the germline V gene (reference sequence). This chain's CDR3 is CASSLLGQGIYEQYF. The CDR3 bases are TGTGCCAGCAGCTTACTCGGACAGGGCATCTACGAGCAGTACTTC.

This chain connects TRBV6-1 to TRBJ1-5; D might be TRBD1 (6 bases). Per the germline V gene, CDR1 is MNHNS and CDR2 is SASEGT. The CDR3 loop spans 13 amino acids. The V and J ends lost 7 bases and 7 bases respectively, with 14 bases between them. The CDR3 protein is CASNRALRQPQHF. The CDR3 region has the DNA TGTGCCAGCAACAGGGCTTTGAGACAGCCCCAGCATTTT.

This clonotype was counted between two and nine times. The gene calls are TRBV6-5 and TRBJ2-7, with 7 bases aligning to TRBD1. V lost 6 bases, J lost 0 bases, and 8 bases stayed unmatched. The CDR3 consists of 15 residues. CDR1 and CDR2 from the germline V gene are MNHEY and SVGAGI. CDR3 nucleotide sequence: TGTGCCAGCAGCCCGGACAGGATCAGCTCCTACGAGCAGTACTTC. It yields the protein CASSPDRISSYEQYF.

Only a few counts were recorded for this clonotype. CDR3: CSVELAGPVYEQYF. The CDR3, as DNA: TGCAGCGTTGAGCTAGCGGGACCCGTCTACGAGCAGTACTTC. The rearrangement uses TRBV29-1 and TRBJ2-7; 9 nucleotides line up with TRBD2. The CDR3 sequence is 14 residues long. The germline CDR1 and CDR2 sequences are SQVTM and ANQGSEA. The V and J ends lost 3 bases and 3 bases, in that order; junction bases with no gene match: 6.

CDR3 residues: CASSQDRRAFF. In DNA, the CDR3 is TGTGCCAGCAGCCAAGATAGAAGAGCTTTCTTT. J is TRBJ1-1 and V is TRBV14, with D hard to call. The CDR3 runs 11 residues. V was shortened by 0 bases and J by 10 bases, with 6 bases between the two germline ends. Germline V gene data show CDR1 as SGHDN and CDR2 as FVKESK.

The chain recombines TRBV10-3 with TRBJ1-1, with 7 positions matching TRBD1. The CDR3 totals 13 residues. Germline-derived CDR1 and CDR2 are ENHRY and SYGVKD. J lost 5 bases, V lost 10 bases, and 10 bases had no gene match. The CDR3 loop reads CASNQQGVTEAFF. In nucleotides, the CDR3 is TGTGCCAGCAACCAGCAGGGGGTGACTGAAGCTTTCTTT.

V gene TRBV7-9 combines with J gene TRBJ2-7; maybe TRBD2 (5 bases). V was pared by 5 bases and J by 3 bases, with 11 bases between. CDR1 and CDR2 (germline): SEHNR, FQNEAQ (reference sequence). The CDR3 extends over 13 amino acids. This chain's CDR3 is CASSPAVNYEQYF. DNA of the CDR3: TGTGCCAGCAGCCCAGCGGTTAACTACGAGCAGTACTTC.

This clonotype was observed a single time. The chain couples TRBV2 to TRBJ1-2, with D perhaps TRBD1 (5 bases). CDR3 length: 13 amino acids. Germline assignment: CDR1 SNHLY and CDR2 FYNNEI. V lost 8 bases and J 5 bases, leaving 15 bases between the germline ends. As DNA, the CDR3 is TGTGCCAGCCGGGACTCGGGAAAATATGGCTACACCTTC. It is translated as CASRDSGKYGYTF. The full variable domain, its missing parts supplied by reference TRBV2 and TRBJ1-2, is EPEVTQTPSHQVTQMGQEVILRCVPISNHLYFYWYRQILGQKVEFLVSFYNNEISEKSEIFDDQFSVERPDGSNFTLKIRSTKLEDSAMYFCASRDSGKYGYTFGSGTRLTVV.

Concerning this clonotype itself: This may come from a read error, since a much larger clone is one base off. This chain joins TRBV2 and TRBJ1-4; D might be TRBD1 (5 bases). The germline V gene has CDR1 SNHLY and CDR2 FYNNEI. The CDR3 runs to 14 residues. The CDR3 is CASKRRDGNEELFF. CDR3 nucleotides: TGTGCCAGCAAAAGACGGGACGGAAATGAAGAACTGTTTTTT.

Only a few counts were recorded for this clonotype. The chain is built from TRBV7-9 and TRBJ1-1; no definite D call. Trimming removed 2 bases at V and 0 bases at J, with 13 bases between. This CDR3 region has 16 residues. Germline V gene lookup returns CDR1 SEHNR and CDR2 FQNEAQ (reference sequence). As DNA, the CDR3 is TGTGCCAGCAGCTTACTTTACGGTGGAGTGAACACTGAAGCTTTCTTT. Translated, it gives CASSLLYGGVNTEAFF. The entire variable domain, with the rest obtained from reference TRBV7-9 and TRBJ1-1, is as follows: DTGVSQNPRHKITKRGQNVTFRCDPISEHNRLYWYRQTLGQGPEFLTYFQNEAQLEKSRLLSDRFSAERPKGSFSTLEIQRTEQGDSAMYLCASSLLYGGVNTEAFFGQGTRLTVV.

This clonotype was seen a few times. The V gene is TRBV11-2, the J gene TRBJ2-5; tentative D call: TRBD1 (6 bases). Germline V CDR1 and CDR2: SGHAT, FQNNGV. This CDR3 spans 15 amino acids. Trimming shortened V by 5 bases and J by 3 bases, and 16 bases separated the two germline ends. CDR3 nucleotides: TGTGCCAGCAGCGATGGGCCAGGGGAAAAAGAGACCCAGTACTTC. Amino acid sequence: CASSDGPGEKETQYF.

A word on this clonotype: One end of the junction does not line up with germline, which may come from a read error. CDR3 DNA: TGTGCCAGCAGCCCCTCCGGAGGGGACCAAGAGACCCAGTGCTTC. This codes for CASSPSGGDQETQCF. The V call is TRBV7-6, the J call TRBJ2-5; D might be TRBD2 (6 bases). The germline V gene has CDR1 SGHVS and CDR2 FNYEAQ. This CDR3 comprises 15 residues.

This clonotype was found a few times. The V gene is TRBV27, the J gene TRBJ1-4; possibly TRBD1 for D (5 bases). The length of the CDR3 is 15 residues. Per germline, CDR1 MNHEY and CDR2 SMNVEV (reference sequence). V was trimmed by 4 bases and J by 3 bases, leaving 12 bases between them. The CDR3 nucleotides read TGTGCCAGCAGTTCCATGACAGACCCTAATGAAAAACTGTTTTTT. Translated, it gives CASSSMTDPNEKLFF.

The chain has TRBV5-1 and TRBJ2-7; 10 positions agree with TRBD1. The CDR3 contains 15 residues. Germline V gives CDR1 SGHRS, CDR2 YFSETQ. The J segment lost 0 bases and the V segment lost 5 bases, leaving 5 bases of the junction unmatched. CDR3: CASRPGTGDSYEQYF. The CDR3 DNA reads TGCGCCAGCAGACCCGGGACAGGGGACTCCTACGAGCAGTACTTC.

This clonotype was counted many times. This rearrangement joins TRBV19 to TRBJ1-3, with D uncertain. V was cut by 6 bases and J by 5 bases, with 17 bases left in between. CDR3 length: 15 amino acids. CDR1 is LNHDA, CDR2 SQIVND, per germline (reference sequence). CDR3 loop: CASRPFLTQRNTIYF. The CDR3 coding sequence is TGTGCCAGTAGACCCTTCTTGACCCAACGAAACACCATATATTTT.

This clonotype came up a few times. This is likely a read error, given that the CDR3 carries no conserved phenylalanine or tryptophan at its end. The CDR3 is CSVETGTYEQYY. The CDR3 region has the DNA TGCAGCGTTGAGACAGGGACCTACGAGCAGTACTAC. The chain recombines TRBV29-1 with TRBJ2-7, with 7 bases matching TRBD1. From germline, CDR1 is SQVTM and CDR2 ANQGSEA. J gave up 2 bases and V 3 bases, and 1 base lay outside the gene matches. CDR3 length: 12 amino acids.

In its sample, this clonotype was seen many times. The gene calls are TRBV29-1 and TRBJ2-2; no clear D gene. The CDR3 runs 13 residues. V was trimmed by 7 bases and J by 0 bases, leaving 9 bases between them. CDR1 and CDR2 (germline): SQVTM, ANQGSEA. In DNA, the CDR3 is TGCAGCGCTGGGCAAACGAACACCGGGGAGCTGTTTTTT. Its protein product is CSAGQTNTGELFF.

The V and J genes are TRBV12-3 or TRBV12-4 and TRBJ1-2, with D possibly being TRBD1 (5 bases). V dropped 8 bases and J dropped 5 bases, with 12 bases sitting between them. CDR3 length equals 12 residues. The CDR3 nucleotides are TGTGCCAGCGGGTCGGGGCAATATGGCTACACCTTC. Translation gives CASGSGQYGYTF.

This clonotype appeared a single time. This could be a read error, since a much larger clone is one nucleotide away. The CDR3 DNA follows: TGTGCCAGCAGCTTATCCCTAGGGGACACTGAAGCTTTCTTT. As protein: CASSLSLGDTEAFF. This chain links TRBV7-9 with TRBJ1-1; maybe TRBD1 (5 bases). Germline lookup yields CDR1 SEHNR and CDR2 FQNEAQ (reference sequence). V dropped 2 bases and J dropped 3 bases, with 10 bases sitting between them. The CDR3 runs 14 residues.

The chain has TRBV5-1 and TRBJ2-2; D may be TRBD2 (6 bases). The CDR3 has 17 amino acids. Germline V gives CDR1 SGHRS, CDR2 YFSETQ. V dropped 0 bases and J dropped 6 bases, with 18 bases sitting between them. The CDR3 DNA follows: TGCGCCAGCAGCTTGGCTCAACGCACGGGCGGGGCCGGGGAGCTGTTTTTT. This encodes CASSLAQRTGGAGELFF.

This clonotype was counted ten times or more. The rearrangement joins TRBV10-2 to TRBJ1-2; weak D call: TRBD1 (5 bases). CDR3 size: 15 residues. Germline CDR1 is WSHSY and CDR2 is SAAADI. V gave up 4 bases and J gave up 1 base, with 13 bases separating them. The CDR3 region has the DNA TGCGCCAGCAGTGCGGGACGGATAGATAACTATGGCTACACCTTC. It encodes CASSAGRIDNYGYTF.

The table lists this clonotype with many counts. The rearrangement joins TRBV19 to TRBJ1-1; D not resolved. The CDR3 extends over 14 amino acids. V lost 5 bases to trimming and J lost 6 bases, with 16 bases between them. Germline loops: CDR1 LNHDA, CDR2 SQIVND (reference sequence). DNA of the CDR3: TGTGCCAGTAGTTCGCCTTACGCGTTAGCTGAAGCTTTCTTT. Translating it yields CASSSPYALAEAFF.

The V gene is TRBV6-5, the J gene TRBJ1-2; 8 positions agree with TRBD1. Germline CDR1 MNHEY, CDR2 SVGAGI. J was trimmed by 5 bases and V by 8 bases; bases with no gene match: 7. The CDR3 has 13 amino acids. The CDR3 reads CASARRGQYGYTF. For the CDR3, the DNA is TGTGCCAGCGCTCGCAGGGGGCAATATGGCTACACCTTC.

This chain joins TRBV14 and TRBJ1-4; 7 bases line up with TRBD1. J gave up 5 bases and V 1 base, and 7 bases lay outside the gene matches. The germline V gene encodes CDR1 SGHDN and CDR2 FVKESK. CDR3 length: 16 residues. The CDR3 DNA is TGTGCCAGCAGCCAAGTTCGGGGGACAGCGAATGAAAAACTGTTTTTT. This codes for CASSQVRGTANEKLFF.

This clonotype was counted between two and nine times. Mismatch with germline at one junction end may stem from a read error. The chain is built from TRBV4-1 and TRBJ2-7; 7 positions match TRBD2. This CDR3 has 14 residues. Per the germline V gene, CDR1 is MGHRA and CDR2 is YSYEKL. CDR3 loop: CASSQRGSLNEQYF. CDR3 coding DNA: TGTGCCAGCAGCCAGCGGGGCAGTTTGAACGAGCAGTACTTC.

This clonotype appeared once. The chain links TRBV5-1 to TRBJ2-5, with 9 bases identical to TRBD1. CDR1 SGHRS and CDR2 YFSETQ come from the germline V gene. There are 14 residues in the CDR3. Trimming at V came to 4 bases and at J to 11 bases, leaving 12 bases not matched to a gene. CDR3 protein: CASSRQGDTGEQYF. CDR3 nucleotide sequence: TGCGCCAGCAGCCGACAGGGGGACACCGGGGAACAGTACTTC.

This clonotype showed up many times. The chain couples TRBV15 to TRBJ1-5; D call uncertain. CDR3 size: 16 residues. CDR1 is LNHNV, CDR2 YYDKDF, per germline (reference sequence). With 1 base removed from V and 1 base from J, the gap between germline ends came to 11 bases. The CDR3 reads CATSRAPTVSNQPQHF. In DNA, the CDR3 is TGTGCCACCAGCAGAGCCCCCACGGTGAGCAATCAGCCCCAGCATTTT. The complete variable domain, with remaining parts taken from reference TRBV15 and TRBJ1-5, reads DAMVIQNPRYQVTQFGKPVTLSCSQTLNHNVMYWYQQKSSQAPKLLFHYYDKDFNNEADTPDNFQSRRPNTSFCFLDIRSPGLGDTAMYLCATSRAPTVSNQPQHFGDGTRLSIL.

This clonotype showed up many times. This chain links TRBV19 with TRBJ1-1; D is uncertain. CDR3 length: 13 amino acids. CDR1 is LNHDA, CDR2 SQIVND, per germline (reference sequence). V was cut by 4 bases and J by 1 base, with 7 bases left in between. CDR3 protein: CASSTQTNTEAFF. Written as DNA, the CDR3 is TGTGCCAGTAGTACACAGACGAACACTGAAGCTTTCTTT.

This clonotype was counted at least ten times. This chain connects TRBV20-1 to TRBJ1-1; D is ambiguous. CDR3 size: 15 residues. Germline CDR1 is DFQATT and CDR2 is SNEGSKA (reference sequence). V lost 3 bases to trimming and J lost 4 bases, with 18 bases between them. In nucleotides, the CDR3 is TGCAGTGCTAGCCGCTGGACTCCAGCGCGCACTGAAGCTTTCTTT. This sequence encodes CSASRWTPARTEAFF.

At least ten counts were recorded for this clonotype. V is TRBV2 and J is TRBJ1-2; D is ambiguous. Germline CDR1 is SNHLY and CDR2 is FYNNEI. The V and J ends lost 3 bases and 3 bases respectively, with 8 bases between them. The CDR3 extends over 13 amino acids. The DNA for the CDR3 is TGTGCCAGCAGTGAGTGGCCGGACTATGGCTACACCTTC. It is translated as CASSEWPDYGYTF.

With respect to this clonotype: A much larger clone is a single base away; this may be a read error. The chain has TRBV9 and TRBJ1-6, with 8 bases aligning to TRBD1. This CDR3 is built from 14 residues. Germline V CDR1 and CDR2: SGDLS, YYNGEE. In nucleotides, the CDR3 is TGTGCCGGCAGTTCGGGACAGGCCTATTCACCCCTCCACTTT. Amino acids: CAGSSGQAYSPLHF.